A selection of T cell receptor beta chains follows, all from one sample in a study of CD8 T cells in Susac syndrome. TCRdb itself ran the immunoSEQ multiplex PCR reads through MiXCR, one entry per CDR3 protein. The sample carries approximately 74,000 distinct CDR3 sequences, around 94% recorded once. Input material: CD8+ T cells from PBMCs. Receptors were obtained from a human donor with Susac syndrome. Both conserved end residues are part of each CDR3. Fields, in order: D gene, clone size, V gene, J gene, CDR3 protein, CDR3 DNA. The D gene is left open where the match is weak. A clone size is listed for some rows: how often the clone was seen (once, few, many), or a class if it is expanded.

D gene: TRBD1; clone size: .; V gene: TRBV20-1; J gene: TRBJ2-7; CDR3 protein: CSARWGQGYEQYF; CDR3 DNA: TGCAGTGCTAGATGGGGACAGGGTTACGAGCAGTACTTC
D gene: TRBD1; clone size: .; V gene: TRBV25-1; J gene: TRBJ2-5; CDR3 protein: CASSPYRGEETQYF; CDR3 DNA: TGTGCCAGCAGTCCCTACAGGGGGGAGGAGACCCAGTACTTC
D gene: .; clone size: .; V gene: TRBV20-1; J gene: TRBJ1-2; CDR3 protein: CSATPFVIRASSYGYTF; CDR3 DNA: TGCAGTGCTACCCCGTTTGTTATCCGAGCGTCCAGCTATGGCTACACCTTC
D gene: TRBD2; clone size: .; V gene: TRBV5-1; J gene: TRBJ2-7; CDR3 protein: CASRVTSGGYEQYF; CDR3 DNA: TGCGCCAGCAGGGTTACTAGCGGGGGATACGAGCAGTACTTC
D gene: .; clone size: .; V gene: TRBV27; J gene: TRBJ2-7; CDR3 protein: CASTPQAGLAYEQYF; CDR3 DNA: TGTGCCAGCACCCCACAGGCAGGGTTGGCCTACGAGCAGTACTTC
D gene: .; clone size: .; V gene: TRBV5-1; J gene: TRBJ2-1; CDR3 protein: CASSWGGGGDEQFF; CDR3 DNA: TGCGCCAGCAGCTGGGGAGGAGGAGGTGATGAGCAGTTCTTC
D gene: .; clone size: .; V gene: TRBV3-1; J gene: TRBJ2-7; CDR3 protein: CASSQERNNDEQYF; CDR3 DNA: TGTGCCAGCAGCCAAGAGAGAAACAACGACGAGCAGTACTTC
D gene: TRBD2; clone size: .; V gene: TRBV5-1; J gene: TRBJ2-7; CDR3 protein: CASSLDGRPSDEQYF; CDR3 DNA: TGCGCCAGCAGCTTGGACGGGAGGCCTTCCGACGAGCAGTACTTC
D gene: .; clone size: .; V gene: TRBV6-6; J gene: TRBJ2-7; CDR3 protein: CASTMNQEQYF; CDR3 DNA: TGTGCCAGCACTATGAACCAAGAGCAGTACTTC
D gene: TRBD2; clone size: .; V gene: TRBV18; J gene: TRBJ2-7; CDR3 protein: CASSPTGGAYEQYF; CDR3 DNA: TGTGCCAGCTCACCAACTGGGGGGGCCTACGAGCAGTACTTC
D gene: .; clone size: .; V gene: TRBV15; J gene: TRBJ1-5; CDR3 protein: CATSGNTIKPQHF; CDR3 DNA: TGTGCCACCAGCGGTAATACTATCAAACCCCAGCATTTT
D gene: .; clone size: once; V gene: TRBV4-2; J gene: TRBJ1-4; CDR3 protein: CASSGQTNEKLFF; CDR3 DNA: TGTGCCAGCAGCGGGCAGACTAATGAAAAACTGTTTTTT
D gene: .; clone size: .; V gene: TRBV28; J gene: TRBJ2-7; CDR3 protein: CASSSGSSYEQYF; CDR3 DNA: TGTGCCAGCAGTTCCGGGTCATCCTACGAGCAGTACTTC
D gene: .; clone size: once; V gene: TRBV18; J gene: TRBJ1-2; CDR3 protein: CASSPREHGAYGYTF; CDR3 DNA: TGTGCCAGCTCCCCCCGGGAGCACGGGGCCTATGGCTACACCTTC
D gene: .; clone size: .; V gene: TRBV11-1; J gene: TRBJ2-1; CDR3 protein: CASSDALDLNDEQFF; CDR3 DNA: TGTGCCAGCAGCGATGCCTTAGACCTGAACGATGAGCAGTTCTTC
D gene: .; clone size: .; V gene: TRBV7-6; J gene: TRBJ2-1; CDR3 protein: CASSLGFNEQFF; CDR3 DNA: TGTGCCAGCAGCTTAGGATTCAATGAGCAGTTCTTC
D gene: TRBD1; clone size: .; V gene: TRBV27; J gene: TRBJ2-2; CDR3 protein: CASSYSTGENTGELFF; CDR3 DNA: TGTGCCAGCAGCTACTCGACAGGGGAGAACACCGGGGAGCTGTTTTTT
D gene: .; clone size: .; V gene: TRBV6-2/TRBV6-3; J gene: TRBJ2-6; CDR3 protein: CASSLLIPGQANIGSGANVLTF; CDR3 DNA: TGTGCCAGCAGTTTACTCATTCCGGGACAAGCAAACATTGGATCTGGGGCCAACGTCCTGACTTTC
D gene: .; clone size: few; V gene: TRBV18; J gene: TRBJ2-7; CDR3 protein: CASSPHRLYEQYF; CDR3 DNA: TGTGCCAGCTCCCCTCACAGACTCTACGAGCAGTACTTC
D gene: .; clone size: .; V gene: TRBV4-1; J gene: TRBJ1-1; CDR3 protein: CASSQDSGLTEAFF; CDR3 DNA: TGCGCCAGCAGCCAAGATTCCGGGCTCACTGAAGCTTTCTTT
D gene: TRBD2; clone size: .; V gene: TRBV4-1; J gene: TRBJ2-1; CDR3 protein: CASSQQAGGLSRFF; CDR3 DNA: TGCGCCAGCAGCCAACAAGCGGGAGGGCTGAGCCGGTTCTTC
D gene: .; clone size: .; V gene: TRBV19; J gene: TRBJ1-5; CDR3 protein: CASNPDRDNQPQHF; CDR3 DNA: TGTGCCAGTAACCCGGACAGAGATAATCAGCCCCAGCATTTT
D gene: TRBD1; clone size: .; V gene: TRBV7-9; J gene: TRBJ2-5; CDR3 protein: CASSPPTGMETQYF; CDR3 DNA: TGTGCCAGCAGCCCGCCGACAGGGATGGAGACCCAGTACTTC
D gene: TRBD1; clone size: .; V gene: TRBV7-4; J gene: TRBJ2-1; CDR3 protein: CASTFTGGRDRDVEQFF; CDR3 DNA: TGTGCCAGCACCTTCACAGGGGGCCGGGACAGGGACGTTGAGCAGTTCTTC
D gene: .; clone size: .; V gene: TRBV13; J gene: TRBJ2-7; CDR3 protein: CATRAVSSYEQYF; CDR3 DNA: TGTGCCACCCGGGCCGTTAGCTCCTACGAGCAGTACTTC
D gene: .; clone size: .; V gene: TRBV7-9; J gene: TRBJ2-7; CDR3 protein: CASSPGLSKPHYEQYF; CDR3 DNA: TGTGCCAGCAGCCCCGGACTCTCCAAGCCGCACTACGAGCAGTACTTC
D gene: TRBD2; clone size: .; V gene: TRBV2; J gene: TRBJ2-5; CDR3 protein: CASSGTSGSQETQYF; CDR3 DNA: TGTGCCAGCAGTGGGACTAGCGGTTCCCAAGAGACCCAGTACTTC
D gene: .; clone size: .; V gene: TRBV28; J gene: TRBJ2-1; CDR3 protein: CASSLYGGEQFF; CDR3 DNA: TGTGCCAGCAGTTTGTACGGGGGTGAGCAGTTCTTC
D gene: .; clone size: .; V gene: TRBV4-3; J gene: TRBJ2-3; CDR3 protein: CASSQGVGGSDDTQYF; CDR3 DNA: TGCGCCAGCAGCCAGGGTGTAGGAGGGAGTGATGATACGCAGTATTTT
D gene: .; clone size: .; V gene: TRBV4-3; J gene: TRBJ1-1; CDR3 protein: CASSQAGNTEAFF; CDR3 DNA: TGCGCCAGCAGCCAAGCTGGTAACACTGAAGCTTTCTTT
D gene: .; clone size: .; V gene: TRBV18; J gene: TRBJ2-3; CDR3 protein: CASSPTNGPTDTQYF; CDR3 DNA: TGTGCCAGCTCACCAACGAACGGGCCCACAGATACGCAGTATTTT
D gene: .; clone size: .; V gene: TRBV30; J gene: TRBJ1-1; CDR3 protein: CAWSSYTSYTEAFF; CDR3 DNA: TGTGCCTGGAGTAGTTACACCTCTTACACTGAAGCTTTCTTT
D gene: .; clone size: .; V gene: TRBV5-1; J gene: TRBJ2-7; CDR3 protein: CASSSLVEEQYF; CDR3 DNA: TGCGCCAGCAGCTCTTTAGTCGAGGAGCAGTACTTC
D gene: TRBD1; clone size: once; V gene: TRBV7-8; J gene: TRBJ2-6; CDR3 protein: CASSLAGQADSGANVLTF; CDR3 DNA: TGTGCCAGCAGCTTAGCGGGACAGGCTGACTCTGGGGCCAACGTCCTGACTTTC
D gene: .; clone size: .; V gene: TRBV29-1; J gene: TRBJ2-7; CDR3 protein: CSVGGNTPSYEQYF; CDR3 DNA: TGCAGCGTAGGGGGGAACACCCCCTCCTACGAGCAGTACTTC
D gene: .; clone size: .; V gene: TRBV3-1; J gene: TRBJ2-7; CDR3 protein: CASSQGPGHYEQYF; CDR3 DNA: TGTGCCAGCAGCCAAGGGCCGGGGCACTACGAGCAGTACTTC
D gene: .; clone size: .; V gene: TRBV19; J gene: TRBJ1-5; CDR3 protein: CASSIKRSGTFQPQHF; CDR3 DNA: TGTGCCAGTAGTATTAAAAGGAGTGGGACTTTCCAGCCCCAGCATTTT
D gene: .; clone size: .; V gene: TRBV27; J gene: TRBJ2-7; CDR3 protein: CASSSTLGYEQYF; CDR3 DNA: TGTGCCAGCAGTTCTACGCTAGGCTACGAGCAGTACTTC
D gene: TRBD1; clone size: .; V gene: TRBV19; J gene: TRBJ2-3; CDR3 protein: CASSRTGVDTQYF; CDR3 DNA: TGTGCCAGTAGCAGGACAGGGGTCGATACGCAGTATTTT
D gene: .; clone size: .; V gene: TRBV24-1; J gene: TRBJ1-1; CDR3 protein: CAIRGHLGNTEAFF; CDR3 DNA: TGTGCCATCAGGGGCCATCTGGGGAACACTGAAGCTTTCTTT
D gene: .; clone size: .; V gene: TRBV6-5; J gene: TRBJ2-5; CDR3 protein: CASKVILDQETQYF; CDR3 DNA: TGTGCCAGCAAGGTCATTCTAGACCAAGAGACCCAGTACTTC
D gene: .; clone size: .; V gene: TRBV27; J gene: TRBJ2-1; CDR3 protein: CASSFPQGGLGNEQFF; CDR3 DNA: TGTGCCAGCAGTTTCCCTCAGGGGGGCCTTGGGAATGAGCAGTTCTTC
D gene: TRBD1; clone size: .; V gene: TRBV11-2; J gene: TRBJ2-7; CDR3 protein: CASSSPLDRSAYEQYF; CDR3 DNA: TGTGCCAGCAGCTCCCCCCTGGACAGGTCCGCCTACGAGCAGTACTTC
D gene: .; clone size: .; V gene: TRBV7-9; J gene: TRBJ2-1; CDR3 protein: CASSLSGVLEQFF; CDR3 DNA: TGTGCCAGCAGCTTGTCAGGGGTGCTTGAGCAGTTCTTC
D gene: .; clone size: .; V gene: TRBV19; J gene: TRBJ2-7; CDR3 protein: CASSVRSDRDYEQYF; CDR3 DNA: TGTGCCAGTAGTGTGAGATCGGACAGAGACTACGAGCAGTACTTC
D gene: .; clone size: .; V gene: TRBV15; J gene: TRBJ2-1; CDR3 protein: CATSGGQSSYNEQFF; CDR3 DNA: TGTGCCACCAGCGGAGGACAAAGCTCCTACAATGAGCAGTTCTTC
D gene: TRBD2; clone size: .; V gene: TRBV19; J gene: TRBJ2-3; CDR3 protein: CASSIRTSGKTNVDTQYF; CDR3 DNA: TGTGCCAGTAGTATTCGGACTAGCGGGAAGACGAACGTGGATACGCAGTATTTT
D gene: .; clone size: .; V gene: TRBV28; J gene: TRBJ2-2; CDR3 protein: CASRRVNTGELFF; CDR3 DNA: TGTGCCAGCAGAAGGGTTAACACCGGGGAGCTGTTTTTT
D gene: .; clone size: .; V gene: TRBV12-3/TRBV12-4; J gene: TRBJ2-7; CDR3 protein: CASSRTHGSNYEQYF; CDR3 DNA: TGTGCCAGCAGCCGAACACACGGGTCAAACTACGAGCAGTACTTC
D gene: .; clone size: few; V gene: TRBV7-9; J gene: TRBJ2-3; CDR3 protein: CASSFGTDTQYF; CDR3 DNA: TGTGCCAGCAGCTTCGGCACAGATACGCAGTATTTT
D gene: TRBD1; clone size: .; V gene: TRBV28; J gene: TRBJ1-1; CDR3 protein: CASSSQLQGVNEAFF; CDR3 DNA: TGTGCCAGCAGTTCCCAACTACAGGGGGTTAATGAAGCTTTCTTT
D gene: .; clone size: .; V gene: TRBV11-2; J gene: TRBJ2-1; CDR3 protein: CASSFSSYNEQFF; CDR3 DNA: TGTGCCAGCAGCTTTAGCTCCTACAATGAGCAGTTCTTC
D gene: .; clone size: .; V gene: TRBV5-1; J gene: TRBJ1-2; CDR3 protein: CASSLAQLYGYTF; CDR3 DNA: TGCGCCAGCAGCTTGGCACAGCTCTATGGCTACACCTTC
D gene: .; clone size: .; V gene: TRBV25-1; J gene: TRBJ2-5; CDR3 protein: CASSEGRRETQYF; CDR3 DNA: TGTGCCAGCAGTGAGGGCCGGCGGGAGACCCAGTACTTC
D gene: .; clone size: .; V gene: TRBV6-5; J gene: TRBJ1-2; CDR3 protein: CASSSSPFVRVYGYTF; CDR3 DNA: TGTGCCAGCAGTTCATCGCCGTTTGTCAGGGTCTATGGCTACACCTTC
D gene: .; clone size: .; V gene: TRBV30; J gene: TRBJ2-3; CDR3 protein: CAWSVKGDTQYF; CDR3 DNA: TGTGCCTGGAGTGTAAAAGGGGATACGCAGTATTTT